Here is one T cell receptor (beta chain) with its context. The sample is drawn from a study of control samples from healthy donors and cancer patients. Some clones are missing from TCRdb's copy, which holds only in-frame ones; the method was immunoSEQ multiplex PCR. This sample has about 100,000 clones, with about 90% found just once. The germline V gene has CDR1 MNHEY and CDR2 SMNVEV (reference sequence). V lost 2 bases, J lost 7 bases, and 21 bases lay in between. This CDR3 has 16 amino acids. The origin of this receptor is a woman between 45 and 60 years old in good health. Material: blood. The rearrangement uses TRBV27 and TRBJ2-7; no firm D call. CDR3 residues: CASSLVFDPKMGEQYF. The CDR3 DNA follows: TGTGCCAGCAGTTTAGTCTTCGACCCTAAGATGGGGGAGCAGTACTTC.